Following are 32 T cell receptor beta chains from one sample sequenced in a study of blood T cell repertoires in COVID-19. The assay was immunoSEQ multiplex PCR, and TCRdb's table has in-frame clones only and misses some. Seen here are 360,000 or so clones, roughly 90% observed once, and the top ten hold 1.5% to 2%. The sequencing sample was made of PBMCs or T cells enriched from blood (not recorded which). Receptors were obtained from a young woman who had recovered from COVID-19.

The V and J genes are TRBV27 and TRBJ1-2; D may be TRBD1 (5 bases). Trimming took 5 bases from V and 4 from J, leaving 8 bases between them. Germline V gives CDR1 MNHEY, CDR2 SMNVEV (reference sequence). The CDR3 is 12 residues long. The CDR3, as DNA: TGTGCCAGCAGTCCCGACAGCTATGGCTACACCTTC. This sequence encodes CASSPDSYGYTF.

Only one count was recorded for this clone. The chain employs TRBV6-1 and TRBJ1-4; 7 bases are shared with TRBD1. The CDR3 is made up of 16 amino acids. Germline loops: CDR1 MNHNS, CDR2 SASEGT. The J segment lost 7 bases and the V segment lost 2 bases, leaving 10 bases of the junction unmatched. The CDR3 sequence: CASSESQGGWGEKLFF. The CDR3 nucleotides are TGTGCCAGCAGTGAATCTCAAGGGGGCTGGGGTGAAAAACTGTTTTTT.

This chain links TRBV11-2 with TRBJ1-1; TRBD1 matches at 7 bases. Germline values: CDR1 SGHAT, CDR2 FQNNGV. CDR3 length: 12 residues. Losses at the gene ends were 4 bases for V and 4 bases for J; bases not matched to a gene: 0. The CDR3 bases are TGTGCCAGCAGCTCAGGGGGCACTGAAGCTTTCTTT. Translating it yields CASSSGGTEAFF.

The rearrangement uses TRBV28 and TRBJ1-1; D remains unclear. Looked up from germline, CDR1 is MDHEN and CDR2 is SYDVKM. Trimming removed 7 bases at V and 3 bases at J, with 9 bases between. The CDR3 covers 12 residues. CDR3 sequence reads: CASNRRDTEAFF. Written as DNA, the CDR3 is TGTGCCAGCAACCGACGGGACACTGAAGCTTTCTTT.

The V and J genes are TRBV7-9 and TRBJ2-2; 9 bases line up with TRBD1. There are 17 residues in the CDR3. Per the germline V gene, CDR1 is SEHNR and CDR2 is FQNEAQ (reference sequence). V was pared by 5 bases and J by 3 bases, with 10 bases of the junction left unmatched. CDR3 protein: CASSTSAGTGYTGELFF. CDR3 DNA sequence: TGTGCCAGCAGCACATCCGCCGGGACAGGGTACACCGGGGAGCTGTTTTTT.

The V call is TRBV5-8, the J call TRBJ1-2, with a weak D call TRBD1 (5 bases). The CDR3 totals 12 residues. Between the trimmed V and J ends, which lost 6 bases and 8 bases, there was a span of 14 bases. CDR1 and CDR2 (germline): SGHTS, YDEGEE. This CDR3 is CASTHRTGGYTF. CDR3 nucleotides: TGTGCCAGCACCCACAGGACGGGCGGCTACACCTTC.

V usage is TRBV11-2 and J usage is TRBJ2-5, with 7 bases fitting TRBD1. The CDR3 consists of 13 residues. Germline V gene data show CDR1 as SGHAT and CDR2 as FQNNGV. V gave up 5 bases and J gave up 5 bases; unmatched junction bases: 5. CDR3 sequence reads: CASSPTGWETQYF. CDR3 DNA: TGTGCCAGCAGCCCGACAGGGTGGGAGACCCAGTACTTC.

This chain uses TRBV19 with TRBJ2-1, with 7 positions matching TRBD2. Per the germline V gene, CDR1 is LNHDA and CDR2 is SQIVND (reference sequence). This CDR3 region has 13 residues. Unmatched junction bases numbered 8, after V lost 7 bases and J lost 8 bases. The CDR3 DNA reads TGTGCCAGTAACGGGAGGATTCTTGATGAGCAGTTCTTC. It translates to CASNGRILDEQFF.

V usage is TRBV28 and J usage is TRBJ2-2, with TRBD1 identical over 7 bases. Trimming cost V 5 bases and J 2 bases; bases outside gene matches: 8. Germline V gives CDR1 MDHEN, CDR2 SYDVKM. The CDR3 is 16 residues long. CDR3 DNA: TGTGCCAGCAGTCCGAGGACAGGACACAACACCGGGGAGCTGTTTTTT. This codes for CASSPRTGHNTGELFF.

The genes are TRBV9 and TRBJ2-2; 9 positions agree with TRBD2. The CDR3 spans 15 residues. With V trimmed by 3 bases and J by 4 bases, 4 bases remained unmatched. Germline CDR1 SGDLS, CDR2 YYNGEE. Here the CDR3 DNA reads TGTGCCAGCAGCGCGCGGGAGGGTAGCACCGGGGAGCTGTTTTTT. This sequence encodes CASSAREGSTGELFF.

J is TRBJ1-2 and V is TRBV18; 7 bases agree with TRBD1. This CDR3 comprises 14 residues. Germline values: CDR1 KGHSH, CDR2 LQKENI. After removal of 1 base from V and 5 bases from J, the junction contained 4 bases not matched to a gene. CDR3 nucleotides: TGTGCCAGCTCACCACAAACAGGGGTATATGGCTACACCTTC. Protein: CASSPQTGVYGYTF.

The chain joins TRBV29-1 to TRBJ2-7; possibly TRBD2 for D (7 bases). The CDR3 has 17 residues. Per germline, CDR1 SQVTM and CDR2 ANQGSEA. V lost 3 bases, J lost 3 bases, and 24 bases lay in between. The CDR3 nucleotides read TGCAGCGTTGATAGGGGGGGCTACGGACGGCAGAACTACGAGCAGTACTTC. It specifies CSVDRGGYGRQNYEQYF.

CDR3: CASSLALAGGYEQYF. The CDR3 DNA reads as TGCGCCAGCAGCTTGGCGCTAGCGGGGGGATACGAGCAGTACTTC. The rearrangement joins TRBV5-1 to TRBJ2-7, with 11 bases aligning to TRBD2. J gave up 4 bases and V 0 bases, and 3 bases lay outside the gene matches. The CDR3 runs to 15 residues. Germline V gene data show CDR1 as SGHRS and CDR2 as YFSETQ. The whole variable domain, remainder taken from reference TRBV5-1 and TRBJ2-7, is KAGVTQTPRYLIKTRGQQVTLSCSPISGHRSVSWYQQTPGQGLQFLFEYFSETQRNKGNFPGRFSGRQFSNSRSEMNVSTLELGDSALYLCASSLALAGGYEQYFGPGTRLTVT.

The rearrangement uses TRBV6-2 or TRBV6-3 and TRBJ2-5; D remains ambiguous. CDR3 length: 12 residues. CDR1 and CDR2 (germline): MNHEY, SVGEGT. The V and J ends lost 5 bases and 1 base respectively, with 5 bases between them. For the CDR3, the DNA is TGTGCCAGCAGTACACCCCAAGAGACCCAGTACTTC. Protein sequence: CASSTPQETQYF.

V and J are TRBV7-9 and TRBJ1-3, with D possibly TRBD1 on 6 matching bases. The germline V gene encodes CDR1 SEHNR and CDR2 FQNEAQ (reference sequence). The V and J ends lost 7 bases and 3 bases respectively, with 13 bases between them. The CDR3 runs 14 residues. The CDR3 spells CASTREGDGNTIYF. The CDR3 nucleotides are TGTGCCAGCACCCGAGAGGGGGATGGAAACACCATATATTTT.

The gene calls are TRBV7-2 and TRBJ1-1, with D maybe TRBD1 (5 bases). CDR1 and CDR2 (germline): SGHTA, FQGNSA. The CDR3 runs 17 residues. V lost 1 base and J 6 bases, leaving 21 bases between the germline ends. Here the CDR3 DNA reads TGTGCCAGCAGCTTAGTTGCGGTTGGACACTGGCCCTCTGAAGCTTTCTTT. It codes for CASSLVAVGHWPSEAFF.

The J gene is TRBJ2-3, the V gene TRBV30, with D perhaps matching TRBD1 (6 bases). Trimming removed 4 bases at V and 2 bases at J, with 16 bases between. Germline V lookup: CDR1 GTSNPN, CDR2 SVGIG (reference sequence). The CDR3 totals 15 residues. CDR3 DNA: TGTGCCTGGATGCTACAACAGGGATTCACAGATACGCAGTATTTT. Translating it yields CAWMLQQGFTDTQYF.

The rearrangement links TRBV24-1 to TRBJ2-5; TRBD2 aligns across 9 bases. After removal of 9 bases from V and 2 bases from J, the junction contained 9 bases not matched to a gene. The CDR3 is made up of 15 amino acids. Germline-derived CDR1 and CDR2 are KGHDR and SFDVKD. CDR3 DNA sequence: TGTGCCACCTCCGCTAGCGGGATGCTACAAGAGACCCAGTACTTC. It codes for CATSASGMLQETQYF.

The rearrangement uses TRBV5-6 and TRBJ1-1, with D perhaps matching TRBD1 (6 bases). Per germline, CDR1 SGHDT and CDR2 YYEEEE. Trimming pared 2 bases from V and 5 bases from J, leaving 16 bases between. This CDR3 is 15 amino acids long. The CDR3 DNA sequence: TGTGCCAGCAGCTTTTTACAGGGCGTTAGGACTGAAGCTTTCTTT. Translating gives CASSFLQGVRTEAFF.

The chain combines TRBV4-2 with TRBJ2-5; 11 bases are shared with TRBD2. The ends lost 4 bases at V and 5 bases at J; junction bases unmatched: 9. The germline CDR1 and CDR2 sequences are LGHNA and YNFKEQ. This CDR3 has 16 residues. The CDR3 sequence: CASSPLAGGLSETQYF. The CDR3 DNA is TGTGCCAGCAGCCCATTAGCGGGGGGGCTGTCTGAGACCCAGTACTTC.

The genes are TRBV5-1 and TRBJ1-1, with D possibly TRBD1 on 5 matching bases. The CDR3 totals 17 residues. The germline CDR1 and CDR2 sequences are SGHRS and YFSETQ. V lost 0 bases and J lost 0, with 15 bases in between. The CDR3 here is CASSLARVGALNTEAFF. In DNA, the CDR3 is TGCGCCAGCAGCTTGGCTAGGGTTGGGGCCTTGAACACTGAAGCTTTCTTT.

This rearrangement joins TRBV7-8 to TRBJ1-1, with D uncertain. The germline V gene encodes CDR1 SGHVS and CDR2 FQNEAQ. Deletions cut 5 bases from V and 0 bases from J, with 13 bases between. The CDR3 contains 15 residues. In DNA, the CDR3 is TGTGCCAGCAGCCACGGTTACAGCTTGAACACTGAAGCTTTCTTT. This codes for CASSHGYSLNTEAFF.

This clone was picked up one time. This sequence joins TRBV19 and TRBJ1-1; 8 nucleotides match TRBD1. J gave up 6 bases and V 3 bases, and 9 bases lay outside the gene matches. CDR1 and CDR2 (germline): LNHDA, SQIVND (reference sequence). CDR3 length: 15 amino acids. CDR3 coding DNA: TGTGCCAGTAGTATTGATGCAGGGGGCGCGTCTGAAGCTTTCTTT. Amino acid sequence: CASSIDAGGASEAFF. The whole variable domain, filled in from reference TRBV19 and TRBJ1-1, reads DGGITQSPKYLFRKEGQNVTLSCEQNLNHDAMYWYRQDPGQGLRLIYYSQIVNDFQKGDIAEGYSVSREKKESFPLTVTSAQKNPTAFYLCASSIDAGGASEAFFGQGTRLTVV.

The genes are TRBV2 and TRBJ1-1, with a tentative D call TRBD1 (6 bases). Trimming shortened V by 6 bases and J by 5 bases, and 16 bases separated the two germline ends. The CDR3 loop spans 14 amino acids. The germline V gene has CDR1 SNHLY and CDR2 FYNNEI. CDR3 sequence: CASREAGAGTEAFF. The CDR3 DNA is TGTGCCAGCAGAGAGGCGGGGGCAGGGACTGAAGCTTTCTTT.

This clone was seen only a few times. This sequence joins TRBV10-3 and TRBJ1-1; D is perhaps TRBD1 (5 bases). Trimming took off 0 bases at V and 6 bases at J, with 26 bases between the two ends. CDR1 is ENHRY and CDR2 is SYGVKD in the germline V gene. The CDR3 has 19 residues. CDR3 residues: CAISESFREGSPFIAEAFF. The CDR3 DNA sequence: TGTGCCATCAGTGAGTCTTTTAGGGAGGGGTCGCCATTTATCGCTGAAGCTTTCTTT.

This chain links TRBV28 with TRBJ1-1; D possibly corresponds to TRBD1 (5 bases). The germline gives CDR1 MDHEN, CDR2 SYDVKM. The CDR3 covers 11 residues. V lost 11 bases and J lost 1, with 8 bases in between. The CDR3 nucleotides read TGTGCCGGGGCCTCGAACACTGAAGCTTTCTTT. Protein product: CAGASNTEAFF.

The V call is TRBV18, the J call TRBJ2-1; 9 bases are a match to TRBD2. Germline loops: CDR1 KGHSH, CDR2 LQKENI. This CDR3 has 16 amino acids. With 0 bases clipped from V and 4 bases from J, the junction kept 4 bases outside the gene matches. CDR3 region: CASSPPAGGRYNEQFF. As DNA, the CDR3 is TGTGCCAGCTCACCACCGGCGGGGGGGCGTTACAATGAGCAGTTCTTC.

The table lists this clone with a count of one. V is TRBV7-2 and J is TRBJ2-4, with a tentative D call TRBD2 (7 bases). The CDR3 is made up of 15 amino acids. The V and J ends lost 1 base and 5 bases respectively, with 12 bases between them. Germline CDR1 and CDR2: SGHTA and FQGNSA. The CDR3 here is CASSLDGGLENIQYF. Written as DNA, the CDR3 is TGTGCCAGCAGCTTAGACGGGGGGCTGGAAAACATTCAGTACTTC.

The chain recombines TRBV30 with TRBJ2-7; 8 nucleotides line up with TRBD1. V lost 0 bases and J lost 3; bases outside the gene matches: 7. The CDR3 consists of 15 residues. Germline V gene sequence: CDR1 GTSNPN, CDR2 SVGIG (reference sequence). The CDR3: CAWSVLLDRDYEQYF. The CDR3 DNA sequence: TGTGCCTGGAGTGTACTTTTGGACAGGGACTACGAGCAGTACTTC.

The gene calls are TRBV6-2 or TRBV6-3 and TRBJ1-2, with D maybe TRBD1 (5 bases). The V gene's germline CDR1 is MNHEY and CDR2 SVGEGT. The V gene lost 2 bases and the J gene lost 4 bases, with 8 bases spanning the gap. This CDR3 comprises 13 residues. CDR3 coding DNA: TGTGCCAGCAGTTACGACAGTTTCTATGGCTACACCTTC. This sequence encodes CASSYDSFYGYTF.

As DNA, the CDR3 is TGTGCCATCCTAGACAGCATGAACACTGAAGCTTTCTTT. Amino acids: CAILDSMNTEAFF. This chain connects TRBV28 to TRBJ1-1; possible D gene TRBD1, 5 bases. This CDR3 is 13 amino acids long. V lost 10 bases, J lost 0 bases, and 12 bases lay in between. Per germline, CDR1 MDHEN and CDR2 SYDVKM.

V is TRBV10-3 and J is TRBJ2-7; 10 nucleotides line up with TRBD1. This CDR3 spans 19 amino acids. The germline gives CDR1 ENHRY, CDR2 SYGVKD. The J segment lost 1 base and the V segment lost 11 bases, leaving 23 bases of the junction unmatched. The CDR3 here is CAADYSFHIGQGGSYEQYF. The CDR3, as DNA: TGTGCCGCAGACTACTCCTTCCACATCGGACAGGGGGGATCCTACGAGCAGTACTTC.